The 28 T cell receptor beta chains reported below all come from one sample, sequenced in a study of blood T cell repertoires in COVID-19. Using immunoSEQ multiplex PCR, the repertoire was profiled, and TCRdb retains in-frame clones only, with some absent. The table records 90,000 or so clones, around 75% of them present only once. The sequenced sample consisted of peripheral blood. These receptors all stem from a human donor in a cohort sampled during active COVID-19.

The chain uses TRBV27 and TRBJ2-7; TRBD2 is a possible D gene (6 bases). With 0 bases removed from V and 6 bases from J, the gap between germline ends came to 9 bases. Germline values: CDR1 MNHEY, CDR2 SMNVEV (reference sequence). This CDR3 has 13 residues. CDR3 sequence reads: CASSLSMGGEQYF. CDR3 DNA sequence: TGTGCCAGCAGTTTATCAATGGGGGGCGAGCAGTACTTC.

The rearrangement links TRBV19 to TRBJ2-2; D may be TRBD2 (6 bases). Germline assignment: CDR1 LNHDA and CDR2 SQIVND (reference sequence). There are 16 residues in the CDR3. V lost 5 bases and J lost 2, with 15 bases in between. CDR3 sequence (DNA): TGTGCCAGTAGTTCCCCTGGGAGGATCAACACCGGGGAGCTGTTTTTT. This encodes CASSSPGRINTGELFF.

V gene TRBV12-5 combines with J gene TRBJ1-5; tentative D call: TRBD1 (5 bases). The V gene's germline CDR1 is LGHNT and CDR2 FRNRAP. The CDR3 consists of 15 residues. V was pared by 6 bases and J by 0 bases, with 12 bases between. The CDR3 is CASGKDIYSNQPQHF. CDR3 bases: TGTGCTAGTGGAAAGGACATATATAGCAATCAGCCCCAGCATTTT.

The chain has TRBV5-4 and TRBJ2-5; weak D call: TRBD1 (6 bases). V lost 0 bases to trimming and J lost 1 base, with 10 bases between them. The CDR3 contains 15 residues. The germline V gene encodes CDR1 SGHNT and CDR2 YYREEE (reference sequence). The CDR3 bases are TGTGCCAGCAGCTTGGCGTCCAGGGGCCAAGAGACCCAGTACTTC. Translating gives CASSLASRGQETQYF.

J is TRBJ2-1 and V is TRBV30, with 12 bases lining up with TRBD2. Unmatched junction bases numbered 11, after V lost 5 bases and J lost 0 bases. Germline CDR1 is GTSNPN and CDR2 is SVGIG (reference sequence). CDR3 length equals 18 residues. CDR3 in DNA: TGTGCCTGGGAGCTAGCGGGAGGGGCCCTTAGCTCCTACAATGAGCAGTTCTTC. This gives the protein CAWELAGGALSSYNEQFF. The whole variable domain, filled in from reference TRBV30 and TRBJ2-1, reads SQTIHQWPATLVQPVGSPLSLECTVEGTSNPNLYWYRQAAGRGLQLLFYSVGIGQISSEVPQNLSASRPQDRQFILSSKKLLLSDSGFYLCAWELAGGALSSYNEQFFGPGTRLTVL.

The chain employs TRBV11-3 and TRBJ2-7; a possible D gene is TRBD1 (6 bases). Germline lookup yields CDR1 SGHNT and CDR2 YENEEA. Trimming left V 1 base short and J 2 bases short, with 9 bases between. The CDR3 spans 14 residues. The CDR3 loop reads CASSLGQDAYEQYF. In DNA, the CDR3 is TGTGCCAGCAGCTTAGGACAGGATGCCTACGAGCAGTACTTC.

The chain joins TRBV4-2 to TRBJ2-2, with D possibly being TRBD2 (5 bases). V was shortened by 0 bases and J by 6 bases, with 17 bases between the two germline ends. CDR1 LGHNA and CDR2 YNFKEQ come from the germline V gene. The CDR3 has 17 amino acids. The CDR3 loop reads CASSQDQRMLVAGELFF. CDR3 coding DNA: TGTGCCAGCAGCCAAGATCAGCGGATGTTGGTAGCCGGGGAGCTGTTTTTT.

This clone was counted once. The chain uses TRBV6-5 and TRBJ2-7; 14 bases match TRBD2. Losses at the gene ends were 0 bases for V and 3 bases for J; bases not matched to a gene: 1. Germline V gives CDR1 MNHEY, CDR2 SVGAGI. The CDR3 runs 16 residues. The CDR3 spells CASSYSGLAGGYEQYF. The CDR3 DNA is TGTGCCAGCAGTTACTCCGGACTAGCGGGAGGCTACGAGCAGTACTTC.

The count of this clone is one. This chain joins TRBV24-1 and TRBJ2-1, with 13 bases matching TRBD2. CDR3 length: 16 residues. Trimming cost V 2 bases and J 9 bases; bases outside gene matches: 6. From germline, CDR1 is KGHDR and CDR2 SFDVKD. This chain's CDR3 is CATSDSGLAGVGEQFF. DNA for the CDR3: TGTGCCACCAGTGATTCAGGACTAGCGGGAGTCGGTGAGCAGTTCTTC.

The rearrangement links TRBV30 to TRBJ2-1, with TRBD2 matching over 8 bases. Losses at the gene ends were 2 bases for V and 8 bases for J; bases not matched to a gene: 8. Germline CDR1 reads GTSNPN; CDR2 reads SVGIG (reference sequence). The CDR3 covers 14 residues. The CDR3 region is CAWSPGRAIDEQFF. The CDR3 nucleotides are TGTGCCTGGAGTCCCGGGAGGGCCATTGATGAGCAGTTCTTC.

V and J are TRBV7-8 and TRBJ1-4; TRBD1 might be the D (6 bases). The germline V gene encodes CDR1 SGHVS and CDR2 FQNEAQ. The CDR3 length is 16 residues. Trimming removed 5 bases from V and 3 bases from J, with 16 bases in between. DNA of the CDR3: TGTGCCAGCAGCCCCCCAAGGGCAGGGGCTAATGAAAAACTGTTTTTT. Protein sequence: CASSPPRAGANEKLFF.

The CDR3 sequence: CASSAGNPANEKLFF. The CDR3 DNA reads as TGTGCCAGCAGCGCAGGGAATCCGGCTAATGAAAAACTGTTTTTT. The V and J genes are TRBV9 and TRBJ1-4; D is possibly TRBD1 (5 bases). The germline V gene has CDR1 SGDLS and CDR2 YYNGEE. CDR3 length: 15 amino acids. Trimming removed 3 bases from V and 3 bases from J, with 12 bases in between.

This chain joins TRBV3-1 (or the pseudogene TRBV3-2) and TRBJ1-2; 7 bases fit TRBD1. The CDR3 runs to 15 residues. Germline CDR1 LGHDT, CDR2 YNNKEL (reference sequence). The V and J ends lost 6 bases and 0 bases, in that order; junction bases with no gene match: 7. CDR3 sequence reads: CASRNRGSPNYGYTF. CDR3 nucleotide sequence: TGTGCCAGCAGAAACAGGGGCTCTCCTAACTATGGCTACACCTTC.

This chain joins TRBV2 and TRBJ2-1; D is unresolved. CDR1 is SNHLY and CDR2 is FYNNEI in the germline V gene. The CDR3 has 16 amino acids. V lost 0 bases to trimming and J lost 6 bases, with 15 bases between them. The CDR3 is CASSEAFNHPSNEQFF. The DNA of the CDR3 is TGTGCCAGCAGTGAAGCTTTCAACCACCCCAGCAATGAGCAGTTCTTC. The full variable domain, in which reference TRBV2 and TRBJ2-1 provide the parts outside the CDR3, is EPEVTQTPSHQVTQMGQEVILRCVPISNHLYFYWYRQILGQKVEFLVSFYNNEISEKSEIFDDQFSVERPDGSNFTLKIRSTKLEDSAMYFCASSEAFNHPSNEQFFGPGTRLTVL.

This rearrangement joins TRBV6-6 to TRBJ1-6; 10 positions agree with TRBD1. The germline V gene encodes CDR1 MNHNY and CDR2 SVGAGI (reference sequence). The V gene end was trimmed by 5 bases and the J gene end by 7 bases; junction bases not matched to a gene: 8. CDR3 length equals 16 residues. CDR3 in DNA: TGTGCCAGCAGTCCTAGGTGGACAGGGGGAAATTCACCCCTCCACTTT. Protein product: CASSPRWTGGNSPLHF.

The chain couples TRBV11-2 to TRBJ1-1; D might be TRBD1 (6 bases). V was shortened by 5 bases and J by 3 bases, with 13 bases between the two germline ends. In germline, CDR1 is SGHAT, CDR2 FQNNGV. This CDR3 has 14 residues. CDR3 in amino acids: CASSNRDTHTEAFF. The CDR3, as DNA: TGTGCCAGCAGCAACCGGGACACCCACACTGAAGCTTTCTTT.

The chain has TRBV9 and TRBJ2-1; TRBD1 matches at 8 bases. V lost 3 bases, J lost 7 bases, and 6 bases stayed unmatched. Germline V gene sequence: CDR1 SGDLS, CDR2 YYNGEE. The CDR3 sequence is 14 residues long. For the CDR3, the DNA is TGTGCCAGCAGCGCCCTGACAGGGGTTAATGAGCAGTTCTTC. Amino acid sequence: CASSALTGVNEQFF.

This rearrangement joins TRBV7-2 to TRBJ2-3, with D possibly TRBD2 on 6 matching bases. V was clipped by 7 bases and J by 6 bases, with 17 bases between them. There are 14 residues in the CDR3. CDR1 is SGHTA and CDR2 is FQGNSA in the germline V gene. CDR3 DNA sequence: TGTGCCAGCACCCCTCACGGGAGTGCCGATACGCAGTATTTT. Protein sequence: CASTPHGSADTQYF.

The rearrangement joins TRBV5-4 to TRBJ2-3, with D possibly TRBD2 on 5 matching bases. The CDR3 consists of 15 residues. The V gene lost 1 base and the J gene lost 2 bases, with 11 bases spanning the gap. CDR1 is SGHNT, CDR2 YYREEE, per germline (reference sequence). CDR3 loop: CASSLWGESTDTQYF. The CDR3 DNA reads as TGTGCCAGCAGCTTGTGGGGAGAATCCACAGATACGCAGTATTTT. The full variable domain, completed using reference TRBV5-4 and TRBJ2-3, is ETGVTQSPTHLIKTRGQQVTLRCSSQSGHNTVSWYQQALGQGPQFIFQYYREEENGRGNFPPRFSGLQFPNYSSELNVNALELDDSALYLCASSLWGESTDTQYFGPGTRLTVL.

This CDR3 reads CASSSEGGYGYTF. The CDR3 DNA sequence: TGTGCCAGCAGCAGTGAGGGTGGTTATGGCTACACCTTC. This rearrangement joins TRBV28 to TRBJ1-2; no definite D call. This CDR3 region has 13 residues. Trimming took 6 bases from V and 5 from J, leaving 13 bases between them. In germline, CDR1 is MDHEN, CDR2 SYDVKM.

The chain carries TRBV19 and TRBJ2-1, with D possibly matching TRBD2 (6 bases). Germline CDR1 is LNHDA and CDR2 is SQIVND (reference sequence). The CDR3 contains 15 residues. Trimming stripped 6 bases from V and 6 bases from J, with 18 bases between. CDR3 DNA: TGTGCCAGTAGCGCCGGGAGCGCACGGGGCAATGAGCAGTTCTTC. Its translation is CASSAGSARGNEQFF.

V and J are TRBV25-1 and TRBJ2-1; D uncertain. The CDR3 totals 17 residues. The V end was cut by 1 base, the J end by 0 bases, with 13 bases between. Germline CDR1 reads MGHDK; CDR2 reads SYGVNS. The CDR3 DNA is TGTGCCAGCAGTGAATCTGCGACAATGAGCTCCTACAATGAGCAGTTCTTC. This translates into CASSESATMSSYNEQFF.

This chain uses TRBV28 with TRBJ2-7; 8 bases fit TRBD2. With 8 bases clipped from V and 0 bases from J, the junction kept 3 bases outside the gene matches. CDR3 length: 13 amino acids. CDR1 and CDR2 (germline): MDHEN, SYDVKM. DNA of the CDR3: TGTGCCAGCCGGGGGGGAAGCTCCTACGAGCAGTACTTC. This translates into CASRGGSSYEQYF.

Only a few counts were recorded for this clone. J is TRBJ2-6 and V is TRBV11-2, with TRBD1 identical over 7 bases. With V trimmed by 1 base and J by 2 bases, 11 bases remained unmatched. Germline V gives CDR1 SGHAT, CDR2 FQNNGV. This CDR3 is 19 amino acids long. As DNA, the CDR3 is TGTGCCAGCAGCTTAGTGTTCAGGGGGTTATTAACTGGGGCCAACGTCCTGACTTTC. This sequence encodes CASSLVFRGLLTGANVLTF.

The chain links TRBV14 to TRBJ2-7, with 7 nucleotides matching TRBD2. The CDR3 covers 16 residues. V was clipped by 4 bases and J by 0 bases; unmatched bases: 9. The germline V gene encodes CDR1 SGHDN and CDR2 FVKESK. The CDR3 reads CASSRQLATSSYEQYF. The CDR3 DNA reads as TGTGCCAGCAGCCGCCAACTAGCGACGAGCTCCTACGAGCAGTACTTC.

The chain recombines TRBV18 with TRBJ1-1, with a possible D match to TRBD1 (6 bases). The germline CDR1 and CDR2 sequences are KGHSH and LQKENI. CDR3 size: 15 residues. V was cut by 4 bases and J by 0 bases, with 12 bases left in between. CDR3 in DNA: TGTGCCAGCTCACGACGGACAGCCATGAACACTGAAGCTTTCTTT. Translation gives CASSRRTAMNTEAFF. The full variable domain, its missing parts supplied by reference TRBV18 and TRBJ1-1, is NAGVMQNPRHLVRRRGQEARLRCSPMKGHSHVYWYRQLPEEGLKFMVYLQKENIIDESGMPKERFSAEFPKEGPSILRIQQVVRGDSAAYFCASSRRTAMNTEAFFGQGTRLTVV.

The genes are TRBV5-1 and TRBJ2-6, with TRBD2 matching over 11 bases. CDR3 length equals 16 residues. V was clipped by 3 bases and J by 2 bases; unmatched bases: 1. CDR1 is SGHRS, CDR2 YFSETQ, per germline. The chain's CDR3 is CASSSGLAAGANVLTF. CDR3 nucleotide sequence: TGCGCCAGCAGCTCGGGACTAGCGGCTGGGGCCAACGTCCTGACTTTC.

The CDR3 DNA follows: TGTGCCAGCAGCGAACAGGGTTGGGGCAATCAGCCCCAGCATTTT. Protein product: CASSEQGWGNQPQHF. This sequence joins TRBV7-9 and TRBJ1-5; D may be TRBD1 (6 bases). The CDR3 spans 15 residues. CDR1 SEHNR and CDR2 FQNEAQ come from the germline V gene (reference sequence). V lost 5 bases to trimming and J lost 2 bases, with 13 bases between them. The full variable domain, rest sourced from reference TRBV7-9 and TRBJ1-5, is DTGVSQNPRHKITKRGQNVTFRCDPISEHNRLYWYRQTLGQGPEFLTYFQNEAQLEKSRLLSDRFSAERPKGSFSTLEIQRTEQGDSAMYLCASSEQGWGNQPQHFGDGTRLSIL.